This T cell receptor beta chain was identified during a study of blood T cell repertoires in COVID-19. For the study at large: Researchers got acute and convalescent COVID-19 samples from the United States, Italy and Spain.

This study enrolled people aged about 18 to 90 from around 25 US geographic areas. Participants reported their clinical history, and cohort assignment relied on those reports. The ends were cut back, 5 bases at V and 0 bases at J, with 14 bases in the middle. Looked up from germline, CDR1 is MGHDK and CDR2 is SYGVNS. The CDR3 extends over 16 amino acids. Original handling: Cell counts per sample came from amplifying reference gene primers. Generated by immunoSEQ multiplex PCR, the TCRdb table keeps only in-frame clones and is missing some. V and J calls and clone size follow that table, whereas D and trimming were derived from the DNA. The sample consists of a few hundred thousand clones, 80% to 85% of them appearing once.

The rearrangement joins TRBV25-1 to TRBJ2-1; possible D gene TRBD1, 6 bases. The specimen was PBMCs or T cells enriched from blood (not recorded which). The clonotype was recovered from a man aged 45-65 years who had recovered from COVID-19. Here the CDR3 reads CASSKRGGISYNEQFF. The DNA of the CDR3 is TGTGCCAGCAGTAAAAGAGGGGGAATCTCCTACAATGAGCAGTTCTTC.